The 25 T cell receptor beta chains below all came from one sample that was sequenced in a study of blood T cell repertoires in COVID-19. The protocol was immunoSEQ multiplex PCR, while the TCRdb copy is restricted to in-frame clones and leaves out a portion. The data show over 45,000 clones, roughly 85% seen once. The material sequenced was peripheral blood. These receptors came from a human donor in a cohort sampled during active COVID-19.

CDR3 bases: TGTGCCAGCAGAAGGCAGAGAGCGGGGCAGTCGGACGAGCAGTACTTC. Translation gives CASRRQRAGQSDEQYF. The V call is TRBV3-1 (or the pseudogene TRBV3-2), the J call TRBJ2-7; TRBD2 aligns across 7 bases. The ends lost 6 bases at V and 5 bases at J; junction bases unmatched: 16. This CDR3 has 16 residues. Germline loops: CDR1 LGHDT, CDR2 YNNKEL (reference sequence).

V gene TRBV30 combines with J gene TRBJ2-5; 14 bases match TRBD2. In germline, CDR1 is GTSNPN, CDR2 SVGIG (reference sequence). The CDR3 length is 19 residues. The junction had 16 bases not matched to a gene; V was cut back by 2 bases and J by 5 bases. CDR3: CAWSRGLRLAGGPEETQYF. As DNA, the CDR3 is TGTGCCTGGAGTCGCGGTCTTCGACTAGCGGGAGGGCCTGAGGAGACCCAGTACTTC.

The V gene is TRBV5-1, the J gene TRBJ1-1; TRBD1 matches at 8 bases. CDR1 and CDR2 from the germline V gene are SGHRS and YFSETQ. V trimming: 0 bases; J trimming: 5 bases; junction bases outside the gene matches: 6. This CDR3 is built from 15 residues. In DNA form, the CDR3 reads TGCGCCAGCAGCTTGGGCGCTACAGGGGGGACTGAAGCTTTCTTT. It specifies CASSLGATGGTEAFF.

This sequence joins TRBV5-1 and TRBJ2-7; 9 bases line up with TRBD1. The CDR3 is made up of 16 amino acids. The ends lost 0 bases at V and 2 bases at J; junction bases unmatched: 6. Germline V gene lookup returns CDR1 SGHRS and CDR2 YFSETQ. The CDR3: CASSLGPGQGAYEQYF. The DNA of the CDR3 is TGCGCCAGCAGCTTGGGGCCGGGACAGGGTGCCTACGAGCAGTACTTC.

The V and J genes are TRBV2 and TRBJ2-7; D is perhaps TRBD2 (5 bases). V dropped 11 bases and J dropped 2 bases, with 10 bases sitting between them. This CDR3 spans 11 amino acids. Germline assignment: CDR1 SNHLY and CDR2 FYNNEI. The CDR3 DNA follows: TGTGCCTGGGCCGGGGCCTACGAGCAGTACTTC. It is translated as CAWAGAYEQYF.

The chain joins TRBV5-1 to TRBJ1-5, with D perhaps TRBD1 (5 bases). The CDR3 has 14 residues. Trimming took off 4 bases at V and 2 bases at J, with 10 bases between the two ends. Germline CDR1 is SGHRS and CDR2 is YFSETQ. The CDR3 region is CASSPSGGNQPQHF. Written as DNA, the CDR3 is TGCGCCAGCAGCCCGTCGGGGGGCAATCAGCCCCAGCATTTT.

This clone has a handful of counts. For the CDR3, the DNA is TGTGCCAGCAGCCCACGAGGGGAGGAGGGAGGCTACACCTTC. Its protein is CASSPRGEEGGYTF. The chain joins TRBV7-9 to TRBJ1-2; tentative D call: TRBD1 (5 bases). The CDR3 is 14 amino acids. Germline V lookup: CDR1 SEHNR, CDR2 FQNEAQ (reference sequence). The V end was cut by 5 bases, the J end by 8 bases, with 18 bases between.

The V and J genes are TRBV28 and TRBJ1-1; a weak D match, TRBD1 (5 bases). The CDR3 length is 14 residues. V was trimmed by 4 bases and J by 6 bases, leaving 15 bases between them. Looked up from germline, CDR1 is MDHEN and CDR2 is SYDVKM. For the CDR3, the DNA is TGTGCCAGCAGTTGGGACGTCGGGGGGTCTGAAGCTTTCTTT. Its protein product is CASSWDVGGSEAFF.

The rearrangement links TRBV5-1 to TRBJ2-7; 14 bases map to TRBD2. Germline CDR1 SGHRS, CDR2 YFSETQ. V dropped 0 bases and J dropped 5; count of bases not matched to a gene: 7. The CDR3 spans 17 residues. CDR3 DNA sequence: TGCGCCAGCAGCTTGGCACCGGGACTAGCGGGAGTCAACGAGCAGTACTTC. Protein product: CASSLAPGLAGVNEQYF.

This clone is medium-sized (0.01 to 0.1%) within its sample. V and J are TRBV6-4 and TRBJ1-1; 7 bases map to TRBD1. The CDR3 length is 14 residues. Germline CDR1 is MRHNA and CDR2 is SNTAGT. V was pared by 4 bases and J by 1 base, with 3 bases of the junction left unmatched. The CDR3 reads CASSAGTANTEAFF. In nucleotides, the CDR3 is TGTGCCAGCAGTGCGGGGACAGCGAACACTGAAGCTTTCTTT.

The chain employs TRBV27 and TRBJ2-2; the match to TRBD2 covers 14 bases. V trimming: 5 bases; J trimming: 7 bases; junction bases outside the gene matches: 9. CDR1 is MNHEY, CDR2 SMNVEV, per germline (reference sequence). This CDR3 has 17 amino acids. CDR3 residues: CASSPRTSGRKNGELFF. CDR3 DNA sequence: TGTGCCAGCAGTCCGAGGACTAGCGGGAGGAAGAACGGGGAGCTGTTTTTT.

This clone was picked up a small number of times. The chain couples TRBV25-1 to TRBJ1-1; no firm D call. CDR1 and CDR2 (germline): MGHDK, SYGVNS. V was pared by 3 bases and J by 4 bases, with 12 bases between. The CDR3 spans 14 residues. The CDR3 DNA is TGTGCCAGCAGTGATGGTCAGTGGTTCACTGAAGCTTTCTTT. It codes for CASSDGQWFTEAFF.

This clone was picked up one time. The chain combines TRBV24-1 with TRBJ2-7; 8 bases map to TRBD1. CDR3 length: 15 residues. The V gene's germline CDR1 is KGHDR and CDR2 SFDVKD. With 3 bases clipped from V and 2 bases from J, the junction kept 5 bases outside the gene matches. CDR3 nucleotides: TGTGCCACCAGTGATCCCGGACAGGGACCCTACGAGCAGTACTTC. Protein sequence: CATSDPGQGPYEQYF.

The rearrangement joins TRBV29-1 to TRBJ2-2, with unresolved D. Germline V CDR1 and CDR2: SQVTM, ANQGSEA. The V gene lost 6 bases and the J gene lost 6 bases, with 23 bases spanning the gap. This CDR3 spans 16 amino acids. The CDR3 bases are TGCAGCGTCGAAACCTCTACCCCTCGTTTCCCCGGGGAGCTGTTTTTT. As protein: CSVETSTPRFPGELFF.

The V call is TRBV7-9, the J call TRBJ2-7; D remains ambiguous. Trimming removed 5 bases at V and 4 bases at J, with 6 bases between. The CDR3 loop spans 11 amino acids. CDR1 SEHNR and CDR2 FQNEAQ come from the germline V gene (reference sequence). The CDR3 DNA reads as TGTGCCAGCAGCCAAAAATACGAGCAGTACTTC. Protein sequence: CASSQKYEQYF.

The chain employs TRBV6-5 and TRBJ1-1; D gene ambiguous. V lost 7 bases and J 3 bases, leaving 6 bases between the germline ends. The CDR3 is 11 residues long. CDR1 and CDR2 from the germline V gene are MNHEY and SVGAGI. The CDR3 bases are TGTGCCAGCACTACGGACACTGAAGCTTTCTTT. This gives the protein CASTTDTEAFF.

The chain links TRBV4-2 to TRBJ2-7; tentatively, D is TRBD2 (5 bases). There are 11 residues in the CDR3. Germline V gene sequence: CDR1 LGHNA, CDR2 YNFKEQ. Trimming shortened V by 1 base and J by 9 bases, and 7 bases separated the two germline ends. CDR3 bases: TGTGCCAGCAGCCAAGGGGGAGTGCAGTACTTC. It specifies CASSQGGVQYF.

This clone was counted a few times. This chain connects TRBV28 to TRBJ1-5; D uncertain. Trimming removed 10 bases from V and 5 bases from J, with 21 bases in between. Germline CDR1 reads MDHEN; CDR2 reads SYDVKM. The CDR3 sequence is 15 residues long. The CDR3 sequence is CATTSEGRLDQPQHF. The CDR3 nucleotides read TGTGCCACCACCTCGGAGGGTCGACTGGATCAGCCCCAGCATTTT.

This clone has only one observation. This chain joins TRBV14 and TRBJ2-3, with 14 positions matching TRBD2. The CDR3 length is 17 residues. V was clipped by 5 bases and J by 4 bases; unmatched bases: 8. Per the germline V gene, CDR1 is SGHDN and CDR2 is FVKESK. CDR3: CASSSNRGLAGADTQYF. The CDR3 DNA follows: TGTGCCAGCAGCAGTAACCGGGGACTAGCGGGAGCAGATACGCAGTATTTT.

This clone was recorded once. This chain links TRBV6-5 with TRBJ2-7; 10 positions agree with TRBD1. The CDR3 spans 14 residues. Germline loops: CDR1 MNHEY, CDR2 SVGAGI. J gave up 2 bases and V 7 bases, and 5 bases lay outside the gene matches. The CDR3 loop is CASTGTGATYEQYF. CDR3 nucleotides: TGTGCCAGCACCGGGACAGGGGCGACCTACGAGCAGTACTTC.

The rearrangement links TRBV10-3 to TRBJ2-3; no firm D call. This CDR3 has 13 residues. Trimming pared 4 bases from V and 1 base from J, leaving 6 bases between. CDR1 and CDR2 (germline): ENHRY, SYGVKD. The DNA of the CDR3 is TGTGCCATCAGTGGGCCTCGCACAGATACGCAGTATTTT. Residues: CAISGPRTDTQYF.

CDR3 nucleotide sequence: TGTGCCAGCAGTTTCGACCGAGGAGTGAATGAGCAGTTCTTC. This sequence encodes CASSFDRGVNEQFF. This chain joins TRBV5-5 and TRBJ2-1; D ambiguous. The germline CDR1 and CDR2 sequences are SGHKS and YYEKEE (reference sequence). Between the trimmed V and J ends, which lost 5 bases and 7 bases, there was a span of 16 bases. The CDR3 totals 14 residues.

This clone was observed once. The chain joins TRBV19 to TRBJ1-5; D is perhaps TRBD1 (5 bases). The length of the CDR3 is 15 residues. From germline, CDR1 is LNHDA and CDR2 SQIVND (reference sequence). Trimming stripped 6 bases from V and 4 bases from J, with 16 bases between. The CDR3: CASRPPGGRNQPQHF. CDR3 bases: TGTGCCAGTAGACCTCCGGGGGGTCGAAATCAGCCCCAGCATTTT. The complete variable domain, with remaining parts taken from reference TRBV19 and TRBJ1-5, reads DGGITQSPKYLFRKEGQNVTLSCEQNLNHDAMYWYRQDPGQGLRLIYYSQIVNDFQKGDIAEGYSVSREKKESFPLTVTSAQKNPTAFYLCASRPPGGRNQPQHFGDGTRLSIL.

The rearrangement uses TRBV24-1 and TRBJ2-1, with 12 nucleotides matching TRBD2. With 3 bases clipped from V and 8 bases from J, the junction kept 4 bases outside the gene matches. This CDR3 has 15 amino acids. CDR1 and CDR2 from the germline V gene are KGHDR and SFDVKD. This chain's CDR3 is CATSDPRLAGDEQFF. The CDR3 region has the DNA TGTGCCACCAGTGATCCCCGACTAGCGGGAGATGAGCAGTTCTTC.

The genes are TRBV4-1 and TRBJ1-1, with a tentative D call TRBD1 (5 bases). V dropped 2 bases and J dropped 5 bases, with 12 bases sitting between them. This CDR3 has 14 residues. The germline V gene encodes CDR1 MGHRA and CDR2 YSYEKL. CDR3 bases: TGCGCCAGCAGCCAAAACGAAGGGGCAACTGAAGCTTTCTTT. Its protein product is CASSQNEGATEAFF.